This passage covers 20 T cell receptor beta chains from one sample sequenced in a study of cytomegalovirus exposure and HLA in healthy donors. Sequencing was performed with immunoSEQ multiplex PCR; in TCRdb, only in-frame clones are kept and a portion is missing. The sample shows around 140,000 clones, over 90% of them seen only once. Sequenced sample: PBMCs. These receptors all stem from a young man in good health and CMV-seropositive.

The genes are TRBV2 and TRBJ2-5; perhaps TRBD1 as D (6 bases). The CDR3 totals 15 residues. The V and J ends lost 3 bases and 7 bases respectively, with 18 bases between them. Germline CDR1 reads SNHLY; CDR2 reads FYNNEI. CDR3 nucleotides: TGTGCCAGCAGTGACCTCGGACCCCTAGGGGGGACCCAGTACTTC. It encodes CASSDLGPLGGTQYF.

The chain couples TRBV5-1 to TRBJ2-3; D is undetermined. This CDR3 is 14 amino acids long. Germline V lookup: CDR1 SGHRS, CDR2 YFSETQ. V gave up 0 bases and J gave up 2 bases, with 7 bases separating them. This CDR3 reads CASSLGTYTDTQYF. CDR3 in DNA: TGCGCCAGCAGCTTGGGAACCTACACAGATACGCAGTATTTT.

The chain links TRBV5-1 to TRBJ1-1; D not resolved. Trimming removed 0 bases from V and 0 bases from J, with 3 bases in between. This CDR3 is 13 amino acids long. Germline CDR1 and CDR2: SGHRS and YFSETQ. CDR3 DNA: TGCGCCAGCAGCTTGGCCGTGAACACTGAAGCTTTCTTT. Its translation: CASSLAVNTEAFF.

V is TRBV6-5 and J is TRBJ2-1, with TRBD2 matching over 7 bases. Per germline, CDR1 MNHEY and CDR2 SVGAGI. The length of the CDR3 is 15 residues. V dropped 0 bases and J dropped 1; count of bases not matched to a gene: 0. The CDR3 loop reads CASSYSRGSYNEQFF. CDR3 DNA: TGTGCCAGCAGTTACTCGCGGGGGTCCTACAATGAGCAGTTCTTC.

The count of this clone is one. The rearrangement links TRBV5-1 to TRBJ2-3, with D possibly being TRBD2 (6 bases). Trimming pared 0 bases from V and 1 base from J, leaving 12 bases between. CDR3 length equals 16 residues. Germline CDR1 is SGHRS and CDR2 is YFSETQ. The CDR3: CASSLGSSDRTDTQYF. In nucleotides, the CDR3 is TGCGCCAGCAGCTTGGGGTCTAGCGACCGCACAGATACGCAGTATTTT. Together with reference TRBV5-1 and TRBJ2-3, the CDR3 gives the full variable domain: KAGVTQTPRYLIKTRGQQVTLSCSPISGHRSVSWYQQTPGQGLQFLFEYFSETQRNKGNFPGRFSGRQFSNSRSEMNVSTLELGDSALYLCASSLGSSDRTDTQYFGPGTRLTVL.

V and J are TRBV7-8 and TRBJ2-6; 11 positions agree with TRBD1. The CDR3 loop spans 19 amino acids. Trimming removed 5 bases from V and 3 bases from J; junction bases left unmatched: 12. Germline V gene sequence: CDR1 SGHVS, CDR2 FQNEAQ. DNA of the CDR3: TGTGCCAGCAGCCCACCCCCGGGACAGGGGGTCTTTGGGGCCAACGTCCTGACTTTC. Protein: CASSPPPGQGVFGANVLTF.

The chain combines TRBV28 with TRBJ1-1; 8 bases agree with TRBD1. Germline CDR1 reads MDHEN; CDR2 reads SYDVKM. The junction had 8 bases not matched to a gene; V was cut back by 5 bases and J by 0 bases. This CDR3 comprises 16 residues. The CDR3 here is CASSGTGANMNTEAFF. The DNA of the CDR3 is TGTGCCAGCAGTGGGACAGGAGCTAATATGAACACTGAAGCTTTCTTT. The variable domain in full, completed from reference TRBV28 and TRBJ1-1, reads DVKVTQSSRYLVKRTGEKVFLECVQDMDHENMFWYRQDPGLGLRLIYFSYDVKMKEKGDIPEGYSVSREKKERFSLILESASTNQTSMYLCASSGTGANMNTEAFFGQGTRLTVV.

CDR3 sequence reads: CASSLRSTSWYEQFF. DNA of the CDR3: TGTGCCAGCAGTTTACGTTCGACTAGTTGGTATGAGCAGTTCTTC. The chain recombines TRBV27 with TRBJ2-1, with D perhaps matching TRBD2 (6 bases). The germline gives CDR1 MNHEY, CDR2 SMNVEV (reference sequence). The CDR3 totals 15 residues. The V and J ends lost 2 bases and 8 bases respectively, with 16 bases between them.

The V gene is TRBV28, the J gene TRBJ2-1, with 14 bases aligning to TRBD2. Per germline, CDR1 MDHEN and CDR2 SYDVKM. The CDR3 length is 18 residues. With 6 bases clipped from V and 2 bases from J, the junction kept 9 bases outside the gene matches. CDR3 residues: CASRTGLAGVRTYNEQFF. Here the CDR3 DNA reads TGTGCCAGCAGAACGGGACTAGCGGGAGTTAGGACCTACAATGAGCAGTTCTTC.

The chain combines TRBV4-1 with TRBJ2-7; D perhaps matches TRBD2 (5 bases). The CDR3 runs to 15 residues. Germline-derived CDR1 and CDR2 are MGHRA and YSYEKL. Between the trimmed V and J ends, which lost 4 bases and 3 bases, there was a span of 16 bases. The CDR3 nucleotides are TGCGCCAGCAGCCCTGGATGGGTAACTAGCTACGAGCAGTACTTC. Translated: CASSPGWVTSYEQYF.

This clone was seen only a few times. The chain couples TRBV7-9 to TRBJ1-2; TRBD1 might be the D (6 bases). Germline CDR1 reads SEHNR; CDR2 reads FQNEAQ (reference sequence). The ends were cut back, 4 bases at V and 8 bases at J, with 14 bases in the middle. The CDR3 is 13 residues long. DNA of the CDR3: TGTGCCAGCAGCTCAAGACAGGAAGGCGGCTACACCTTC. Translation gives CASSSRQEGGYTF.

The chain has TRBV12-1 and TRBJ1-5; TRBD1 is the table's D call and was not checked against the DNA. TRBV12-1 is termed a pseudogene. The CDR3 has 15 residues. The CDR3 sequence is CASSFAGLRNQPQHF. Here the CDR3 DNA reads TGTGCCAGCAGCTTTGCGGGGCTGCGGAATCAGCCCCAGCATTTT.

This clone has just one count. V and J are TRBV5-6 and TRBJ2-7; 10 bases are shared with TRBD2. The V segment lost 3 bases and the J segment 4 bases; nucleotides outside the gene matches: 4. This CDR3 has 14 residues. CDR1 is SGHDT, CDR2 YYEEEE, per germline. CDR3 in DNA: TGTGCCAGCAGCTCTCCGACTAGCGGGTACGAGCAGTACTTC. Encoded protein: CASSSPTSGYEQYF.

The chain carries TRBV4-2 and TRBJ1-1; D perhaps matches TRBD1 (5 bases). The CDR3 has 17 residues. Germline CDR1 LGHNA, CDR2 YNFKEQ. The V and J ends lost 1 base and 5 bases respectively, with 20 bases between them. The CDR3 spells CASSQVRIRGEVTEAFF. The CDR3 coding sequence is TGTGCCAGCAGCCAAGTTCGTATACGGGGGGAGGTTACTGAAGCTTTCTTT.

J is TRBJ2-3 and V is TRBV29-1, with TRBD2 identical over 7 bases. The CDR3 length is 14 residues. Germline V gene data show CDR1 as SQVTM and CDR2 as ANQGSEA. Trimming at V came to 3 bases and at J to 2 bases, leaving 5 bases not matched to a gene. The CDR3: CSVDGGVHTDTQYF. CDR3 coding DNA: TGCAGCGTTGATGGGGGGGTCCACACAGATACGCAGTATTTT.

This clone was counted once. CDR3 DNA: TGTGCCAGCTTGACGGACAATGAAGCTTTCTTT. Encoded protein: CASLTDNEAFF. The V gene is TRBV28, the J gene TRBJ1-1; D perhaps matches TRBD1 (5 bases). The germline gives CDR1 MDHEN, CDR2 SYDVKM. V lost 8 bases, J lost 7 bases, and 11 bases lay in between. This CDR3 has 11 amino acids.

The chain uses TRBV18 and TRBJ2-7; D is unresolved. The CDR3 contains 13 residues. Germline V lookup: CDR1 KGHSH, CDR2 LQKENI. Trimming removed 2 bases from V and 3 bases from J, with 8 bases in between. In DNA form, the CDR3 reads TGTGCCAGCTCACCAATGAGGAGCTACGAGCAGTACTTC. It yields the protein CASSPMRSYEQYF.

V and J are TRBV19 and TRBJ1-1, with no clear D. The V and J ends lost 5 bases and 1 base respectively, with 8 bases between them. The CDR3 runs 13 residues. Germline V gene data show CDR1 as LNHDA and CDR2 as SQIVND (reference sequence). As DNA, the CDR3 is TGTGCCAGTAGTCGGGTCCCGAACACTGAAGCTTTCTTT. The encoded protein is CASSRVPNTEAFF. Full variable domain (outside the CDR3, taken from reference TRBV19 and TRBJ1-1): DGGITQSPKYLFRKEGQNVTLSCEQNLNHDAMYWYRQDPGQGLRLIYYSQIVNDFQKGDIAEGYSVSREKKESFPLTVTSAQKNPTAFYLCASSRVPNTEAFFGQGTRLTVV.

The chain recombines TRBV5-5 with TRBJ2-5; D is undetermined. Trimming removed 5 bases from V and 4 bases from J, with 15 bases in between. The CDR3 totals 14 residues. The germline gives CDR1 SGHKS, CDR2 YYEKEE (reference sequence). In DNA form, the CDR3 reads TGTGCCAGCAGGCTTGGAGTATTTGCAGAGACCCAGTACTTC. It specifies CASRLGVFAETQYF.

The chain uses TRBV5-1 and TRBJ1-3; 8 positions agree with TRBD1. The ends lost 0 bases at V and 5 bases at J; junction bases unmatched: 10. Germline CDR1 SGHRS, CDR2 YFSETQ. The CDR3 covers 17 residues. The CDR3 loop is CASSLASYGQGRNTIYF. CDR3 DNA: TGCGCCAGCAGCTTGGCCTCTTACGGACAGGGAAGAAACACCATATATTTT.